The clone carrying this T cell receptor (beta chain) was picked up a small number of times. What it binds is not known. Repeated repertoire sampling spanned the course of chemoradiotherapy. Germline CDR1 is MNHEY and CDR2 is SVGAGI. The CDR3 spans 15 residues. The V end was cut by 2 bases, the J end by 4 bases, with 12 bases between. The sample comes from a study of chemoradiotherapy in HPV16-positive cancers. Method: immunoSEQ multiplex PCR; TCRdb's copy keeps in-frame clones and lacks some. Among tens of thousands of clones listed, roughly nine tenths were seen once. Points from the study as a whole: Better recurrence-free survival went with HPV-responsive T-cell expansion in HPV16-positive patients. The functional HPV-specific definition rests on just two HPV16-positive patients.

The input for sequencing was blood, taken from a patient who underwent chemoradiotherapy. V and J are TRBV6-5 and TRBJ1-5, with D tentatively TRBD1 (6 bases). The clonotype was recovered from a human donor with HPV-associated anogenital cancer. As DNA, the CDR3 is TGTGCCAGCAGTTACAGAGGGGGAGCAAATCAGCCCCAGCATTTT. As protein: CASSYRGGANQPQHF.